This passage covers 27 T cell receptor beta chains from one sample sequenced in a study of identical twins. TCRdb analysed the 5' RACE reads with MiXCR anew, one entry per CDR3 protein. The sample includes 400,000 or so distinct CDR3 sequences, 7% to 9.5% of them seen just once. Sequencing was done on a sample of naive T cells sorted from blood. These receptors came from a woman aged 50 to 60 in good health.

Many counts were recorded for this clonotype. CDR3 bases: TGTGCCAGCAGTTTGCCGAAACTAGCGAGCTCCTACAATGAGCAGTTCTTC. Translating gives CASSLPKLASSYNEQFF. J is TRBJ2-1 and V is TRBV28; TRBD2 matches 7 bases. Germline assignment: CDR1 MDHEN and CDR2 SYDVKM. The J segment lost 0 bases and the V segment lost 3 bases, leaving 8 bases of the junction unmatched. The CDR3 contains 17 residues.

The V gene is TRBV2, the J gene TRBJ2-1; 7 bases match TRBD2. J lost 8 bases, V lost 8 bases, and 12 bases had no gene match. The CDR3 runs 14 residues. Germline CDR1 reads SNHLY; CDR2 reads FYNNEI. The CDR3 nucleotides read TGTGCCAGCCAAAGGGGATACCGGGAGGATGAGCAGTTCTTC. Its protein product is CASQRGYREDEQFF.

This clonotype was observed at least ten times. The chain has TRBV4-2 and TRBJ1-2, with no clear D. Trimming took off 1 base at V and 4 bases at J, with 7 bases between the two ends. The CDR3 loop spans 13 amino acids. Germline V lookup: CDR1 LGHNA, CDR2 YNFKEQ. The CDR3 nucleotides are TGTGCCAGCAGCCAAGGGGCAGTCTATGGCTACACCTTC. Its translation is CASSQGAVYGYTF.

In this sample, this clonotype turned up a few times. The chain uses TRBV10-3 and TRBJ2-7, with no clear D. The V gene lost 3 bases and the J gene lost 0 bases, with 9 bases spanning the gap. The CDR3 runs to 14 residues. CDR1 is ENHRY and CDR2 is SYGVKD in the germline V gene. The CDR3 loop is CAISDARSSYEQYF. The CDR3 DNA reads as TGTGCCATCAGTGACGCCAGGAGCTCCTACGAGCAGTACTTC.

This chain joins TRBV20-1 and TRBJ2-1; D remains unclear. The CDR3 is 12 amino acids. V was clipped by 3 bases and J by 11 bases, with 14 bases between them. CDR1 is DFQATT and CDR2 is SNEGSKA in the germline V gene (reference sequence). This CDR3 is CSARVTSTKQFF. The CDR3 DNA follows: TGCAGTGCTAGGGTAACCTCAACTAAGCAGTTCTTC.

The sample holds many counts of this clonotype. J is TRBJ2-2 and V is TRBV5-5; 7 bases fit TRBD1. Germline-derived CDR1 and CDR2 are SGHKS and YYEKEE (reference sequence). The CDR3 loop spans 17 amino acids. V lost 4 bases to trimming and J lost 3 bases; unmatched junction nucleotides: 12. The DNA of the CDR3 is TGTGCCAGCAGCCCCCTTCCAAGGGGACAGTACACCGGGGAGCTGTTTTTT. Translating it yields CASSPLPRGQYTGELFF. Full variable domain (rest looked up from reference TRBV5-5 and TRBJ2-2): DAGVTQSPTHLIKTRGQQVTLRCSPISGHKSVSWYQQVLGQGPQFIFQYYEKEERGRGNFPDRFSARQFPNYSSELNVNALLLGDSALYLCASSPLPRGQYTGELFFGEGSRLTVL.

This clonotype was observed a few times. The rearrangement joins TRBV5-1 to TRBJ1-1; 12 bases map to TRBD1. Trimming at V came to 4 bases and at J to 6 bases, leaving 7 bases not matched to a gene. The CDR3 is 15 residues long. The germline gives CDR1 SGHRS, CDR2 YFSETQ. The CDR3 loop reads CASSRDRGRVAEAFF. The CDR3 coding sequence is TGCGCCAGCAGCCGGGACAGGGGGCGAGTCGCTGAAGCTTTCTTT.

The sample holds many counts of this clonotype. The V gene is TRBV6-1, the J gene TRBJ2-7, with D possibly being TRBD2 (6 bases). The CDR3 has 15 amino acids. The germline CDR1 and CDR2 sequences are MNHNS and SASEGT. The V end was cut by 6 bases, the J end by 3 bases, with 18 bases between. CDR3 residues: CASRGGERGYYEQYF. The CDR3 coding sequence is TGTGCCAGCAGGGGGGGAGAGAGAGGGTACTACGAGCAGTACTTC.

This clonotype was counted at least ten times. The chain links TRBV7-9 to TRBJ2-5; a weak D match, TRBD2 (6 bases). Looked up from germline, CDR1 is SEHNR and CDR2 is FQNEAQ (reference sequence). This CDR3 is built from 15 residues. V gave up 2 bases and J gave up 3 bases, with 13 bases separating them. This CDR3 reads CASSLRRGSEETQYF. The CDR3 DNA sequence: TGTGCCAGCAGCTTAAGACGGGGGTCGGAAGAGACCCAGTACTTC.

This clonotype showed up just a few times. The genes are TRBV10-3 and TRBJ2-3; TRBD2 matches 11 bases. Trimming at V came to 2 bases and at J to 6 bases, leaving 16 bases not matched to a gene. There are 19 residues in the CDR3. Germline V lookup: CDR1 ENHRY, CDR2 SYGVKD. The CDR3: CAISEIPLAGDSNQDTQYF. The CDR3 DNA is TGTGCCATCAGTGAGATCCCACTAGCGGGAGACTCGAACCAGGATACGCAGTATTTT.

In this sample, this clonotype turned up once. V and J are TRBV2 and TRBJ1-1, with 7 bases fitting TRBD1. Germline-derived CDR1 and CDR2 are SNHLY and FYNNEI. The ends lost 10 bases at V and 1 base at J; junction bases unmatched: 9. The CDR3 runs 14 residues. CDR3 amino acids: CANSGDSGNTEAFF. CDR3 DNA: TGTGCCAACAGCGGGGACAGCGGGAACACTGAAGCTTTCTTT. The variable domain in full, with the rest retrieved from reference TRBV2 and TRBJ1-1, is EPEVTQTPSHQVTQMGQEVILRCVPISNHLYFYWYRQILGQKVEFLVSFYNNEISEKSEIFDDQFSVERPDGSNFTLKIRSTKLEDSAMYFCANSGDSGNTEAFFGQGTRLTVV.

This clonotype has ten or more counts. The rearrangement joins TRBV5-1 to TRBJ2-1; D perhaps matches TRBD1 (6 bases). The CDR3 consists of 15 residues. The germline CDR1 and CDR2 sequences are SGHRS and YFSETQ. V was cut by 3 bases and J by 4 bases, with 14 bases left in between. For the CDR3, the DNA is TGCGCCAGCAGCTGGGGGCCTCGCCGATACAATGAGCAGTTCTTC. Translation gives CASSWGPRRYNEQFF.

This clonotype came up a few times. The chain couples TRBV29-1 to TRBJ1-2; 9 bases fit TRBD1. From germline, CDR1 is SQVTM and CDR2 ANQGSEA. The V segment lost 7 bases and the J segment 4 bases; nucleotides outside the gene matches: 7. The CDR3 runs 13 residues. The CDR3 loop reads CSARTGVGYGYTF. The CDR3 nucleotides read TGCAGCGCTCGGACAGGGGTCGGCTATGGCTACACCTTC. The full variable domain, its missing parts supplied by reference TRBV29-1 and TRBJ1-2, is SAVISQKPSRDICQRGTSLTIQCQVDSQVTMMFWYRQQPGQSLTLIATANQGSEATYESGFVIDKFPISRPNLTFSTLTVSNMSPEDSSIYLCSARTGVGYGYTFGSGTRLTVV.

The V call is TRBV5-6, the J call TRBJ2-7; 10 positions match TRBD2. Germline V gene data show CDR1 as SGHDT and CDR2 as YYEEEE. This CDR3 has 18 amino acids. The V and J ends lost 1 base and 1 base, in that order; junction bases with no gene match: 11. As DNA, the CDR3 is TGTGCCAGCAGCTTGCGGTCTAGCGGGAGTCTTGGGTCCTACGAGCAGTACTTC. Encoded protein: CASSLRSSGSLGSYEQYF.

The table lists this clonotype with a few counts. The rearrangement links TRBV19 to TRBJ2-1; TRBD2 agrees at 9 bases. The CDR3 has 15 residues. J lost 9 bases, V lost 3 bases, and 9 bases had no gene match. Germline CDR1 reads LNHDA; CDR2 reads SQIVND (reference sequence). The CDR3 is CASSMEAGGRGEQFF. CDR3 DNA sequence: TGTGCCAGTAGTATGGAAGCGGGAGGCCGGGGTGAGCAGTTCTTC.

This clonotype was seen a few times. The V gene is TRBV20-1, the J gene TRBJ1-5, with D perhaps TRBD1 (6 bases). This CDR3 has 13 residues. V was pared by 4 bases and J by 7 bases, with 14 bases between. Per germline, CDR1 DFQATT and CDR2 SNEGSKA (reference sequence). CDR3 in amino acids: CSATTGRGQPQHF. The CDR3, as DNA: TGCAGTGCTACTACAGGGAGGGGGCAGCCCCAGCATTTT.

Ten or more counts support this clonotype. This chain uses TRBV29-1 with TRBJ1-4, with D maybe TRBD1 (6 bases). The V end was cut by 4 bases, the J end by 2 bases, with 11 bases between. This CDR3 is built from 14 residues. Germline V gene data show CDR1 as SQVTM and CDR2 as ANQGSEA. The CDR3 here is CSVVGQGTNEKLFF. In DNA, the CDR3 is TGCAGCGTTGTGGGGCAGGGGACTAATGAAAAACTGTTTTTT.

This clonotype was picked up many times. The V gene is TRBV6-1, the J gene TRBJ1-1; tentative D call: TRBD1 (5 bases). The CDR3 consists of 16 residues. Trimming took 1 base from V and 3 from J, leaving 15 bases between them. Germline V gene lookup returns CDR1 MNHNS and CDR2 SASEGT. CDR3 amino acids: CASSEGGAGLHTEAFF. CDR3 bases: TGTGCCAGCAGTGAAGGTGGGGCGGGGCTGCACACTGAAGCTTTCTTT.

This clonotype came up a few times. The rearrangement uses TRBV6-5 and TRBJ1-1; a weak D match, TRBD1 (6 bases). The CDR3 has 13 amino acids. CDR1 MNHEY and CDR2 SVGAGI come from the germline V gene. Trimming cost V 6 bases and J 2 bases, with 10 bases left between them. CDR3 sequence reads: CASSRGRNTEAFF. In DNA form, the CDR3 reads TGTGCCAGCAGCCGGGGGCGCAACACTGAAGCTTTCTTT.

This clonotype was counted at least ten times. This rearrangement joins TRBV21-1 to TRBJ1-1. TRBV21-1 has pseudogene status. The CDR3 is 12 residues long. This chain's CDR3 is CASSKVNTEAFF. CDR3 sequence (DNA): TGTGCCAGCAGCAAAGTGAACACTGAAGCTTTCTTT.

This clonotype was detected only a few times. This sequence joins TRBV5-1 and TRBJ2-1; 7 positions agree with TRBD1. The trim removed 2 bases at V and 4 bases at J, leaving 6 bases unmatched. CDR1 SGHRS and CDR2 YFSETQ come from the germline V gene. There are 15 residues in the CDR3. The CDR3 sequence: CASSFRQGSYNEQFF. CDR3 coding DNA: TGCGCCAGCAGCTTTAGACAGGGCTCTTACAATGAGCAGTTCTTC.

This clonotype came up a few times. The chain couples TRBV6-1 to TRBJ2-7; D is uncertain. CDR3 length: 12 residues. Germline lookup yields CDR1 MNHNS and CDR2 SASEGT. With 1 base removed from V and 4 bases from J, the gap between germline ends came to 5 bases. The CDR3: CASSEGLYEQYF. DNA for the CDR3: TGTGCCAGCAGTGAAGGGTTATACGAGCAGTACTTC.

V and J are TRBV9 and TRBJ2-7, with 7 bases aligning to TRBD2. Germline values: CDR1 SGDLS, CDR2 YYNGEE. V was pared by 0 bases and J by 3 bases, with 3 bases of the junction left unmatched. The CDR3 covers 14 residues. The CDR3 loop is CASSVGGGDYEQYF. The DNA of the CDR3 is TGTGCCAGCAGCGTAGGGGGGGGAGACTACGAGCAGTACTTC.

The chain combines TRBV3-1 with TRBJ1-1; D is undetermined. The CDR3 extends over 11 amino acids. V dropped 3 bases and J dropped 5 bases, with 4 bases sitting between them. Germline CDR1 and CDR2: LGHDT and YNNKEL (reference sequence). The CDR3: CASSQGTEAFF. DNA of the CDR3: TGTGCCAGCAGCCAGGGTACTGAAGCTTTCTTT.

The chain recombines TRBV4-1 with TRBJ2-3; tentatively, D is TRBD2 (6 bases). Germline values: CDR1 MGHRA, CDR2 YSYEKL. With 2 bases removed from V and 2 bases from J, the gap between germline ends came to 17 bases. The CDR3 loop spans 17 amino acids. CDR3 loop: CASSQHLWREDTDTQYF. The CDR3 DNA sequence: TGCGCCAGCAGCCAACATCTGTGGAGGGAGGACACAGATACGCAGTATTTT.

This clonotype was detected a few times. CDR3 DNA sequence: TGCAGTGCCACTCCCCGGGGGGATTCTGGAAACACCATATATTTT. Translated, it gives CSATPRGDSGNTIYF. The J gene is TRBJ1-3, the V gene TRBV20-1; D perhaps matches TRBD1 (5 bases). V lost 6 bases to trimming and J lost 1 base, with 16 bases between them. This CDR3 has 15 residues. Germline CDR1 reads DFQATT; CDR2 reads SNEGSKA (reference sequence).

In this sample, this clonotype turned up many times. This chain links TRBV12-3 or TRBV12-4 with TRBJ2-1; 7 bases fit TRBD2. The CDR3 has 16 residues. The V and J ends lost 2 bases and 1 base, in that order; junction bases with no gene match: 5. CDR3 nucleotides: TGTGCCAGCAGTTTAAGGACTAGTCGGTCCTACAATGAGCAGTTCTTC. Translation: CASSLRTSRSYNEQFF.